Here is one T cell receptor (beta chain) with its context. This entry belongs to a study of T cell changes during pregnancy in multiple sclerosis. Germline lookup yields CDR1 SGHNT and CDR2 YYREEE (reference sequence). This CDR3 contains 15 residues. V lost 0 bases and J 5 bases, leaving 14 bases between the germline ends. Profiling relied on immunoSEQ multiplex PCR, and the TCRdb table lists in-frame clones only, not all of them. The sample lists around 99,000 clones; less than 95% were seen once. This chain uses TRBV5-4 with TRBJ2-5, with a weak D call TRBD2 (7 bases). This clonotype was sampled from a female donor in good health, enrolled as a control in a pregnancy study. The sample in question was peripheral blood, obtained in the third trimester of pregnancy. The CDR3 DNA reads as TGTGCCAGCAGCTTGGCCCGGGGGAGGGGGGAGACCCAGTACTTC. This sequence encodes CASSLARGRGETQYF.